A selection of T cell receptor beta chains follows, all from one sample in a study of T cell responses to AZD1222 COVID-19 vaccine. The table came from immunoSEQ multiplex PCR; TCRdb's copy has only in-frame clones and leaves some out. The sample has some 170,000 clones; about 92% are singletons. Specimen: peripheral blood, collected on day 0 of MenACWY control vaccination. The receptors were sampled from an adult in good health. Both conserved end residues are part of each CDR3. A D gene is named only where the DNA matches it firmly. Size values are once, few and many counts, or a class for expanded clones, and some rows have none.

TRBV24-1	.	.	TRBJ2-2	11	TGTGCCACCAGTTTCACCGGGGAGCTGTTTTTT	CATSFTGELFF
TRBV27	.	.	TRBJ2-1	14	TGTGCCAGCAGTCTCGGGACTTTTAACAATGAGCAGTTCTTC	CASSLGTFNNEQFF
TRBV24-1	.	TRBD2	TRBJ2-1	18	TGTGCCACCAGTGATGGCGACCTACTAGCGCCATGGAGTAATGAGCAGTTCTTC	CATSDGDLLAPWSNEQFF
TRBV27	.	.	TRBJ2-7	12	TGTGCCAGCAGCTCTAGCTCCTACGAGCAGTACTTC	CASSSSSYEQYF
TRBV19	.	TRBD2	TRBJ2-1	18	TGTGCCAGTAAAGCCCCAGGACTAGCGGGAGAGAGATCGGTTGAGCAGTTCTTC	CASKAPGLAGERSVEQFF
TRBV6-4	.	TRBD1	TRBJ1-1	14	TGTGCCAGCAGGGGGGGACAGAAGAACACTGAAGCTTTCTTT	CASRGGQKNTEAFF
TRBV6-2/TRBV6-3	once	TRBD1	TRBJ1-5	16	TGTGCCAGCAGCACCCGTGACAGGGGTCGTCATCAGCCCCAGCATTTT	CASSTRDRGRHQPQHF
TRBV3-1/TRBV3-2	.	TRBD1	TRBJ1-1	14	TGTGCCAGCAGCGTGGGCAGGGGGTCCACTGAAGCTTTCTTT	CASSVGRGSTEAFF
TRBV28	.	.	TRBJ2-5	11	TGTGCCGCTTCATCGTTGGAGACCCAGTACTTC	CAASSLETQYF
TRBV12-3/TRBV12-4	.	.	TRBJ1-2	13	TGTGCCAGCAGTTTAGCGAGTGAGTCCGGCTACACCTTC	CASSLASESGYTF
TRBV12-3/TRBV12-4	.	.	TRBJ2-7	13	TGTGCCAGCAGTTTAGTGGCCCACCTGGAGCAGTACTTC	CASSLVAHLEQYF
TRBV10-2	.	.	TRBJ1-1	16	TGCGCCAGCAGTGAGTCGTTTCGCCTCTCAAACACTGAAGCTTTCTTT	CASSESFRLSNTEAFF
TRBV5-6	.	TRBD1	TRBJ2-7	14	TGTGCCAGCAATCCGGGACAGGGGTTTACGGGGCAGTACTTC	CASNPGQGFTGQYF
TRBV27	.	.	TRBJ2-7	15	TGTGCCAGCAAGGGGTTGTCGCAGGGAACCCACGAGCAGTACTTC	CASKGLSQGTHEQYF
TRBV7-9	.	.	TRBJ1-4	13	TGTGCCAGCAGCTTTACGGGTAATGAAAAACTGTTTTTT	CASSFTGNEKLFF
TRBV28	.	TRBD2	TRBJ2-1	17	TGTGCCAGCAGCCCCACTAGGGTTAGCGGGACGTTCCATGAGCAGTTCTTC	CASSPTRVSGTFHEQFF
TRBV5-1	.	TRBD2	TRBJ2-7	15	TGCGCCAGCAGCTTGGACGGCGGGAGGTTCTACGAGCAGTACTTC	CASSLDGGRFYEQYF
TRBV29-1	.	TRBD1	TRBJ1-5	14	TGCAGCGTCGCACAGGGGATTTCGGATCAGCCCCAGCATTTT	CSVAQGISDQPQHF
TRBV29-1	.	TRBD1	TRBJ1-1	13	TGCAGCGTCAGACAGGGGACGAACACTGAAGCTTTCTTT	CSVRQGTNTEAFF
TRBV6-2/TRBV6-3	.	.	TRBJ1-2	14	TGTGCCAGCAGTTATCCGAGGACCTTTGATGGCTACACCTTC	CASSYPRTFDGYTF
TRBV11-2	.	.	TRBJ2-2	16	TGTGCCAGCAGCTTAGAGAGACAGTCGAACACCGGGGAGCTGTTTTTT	CASSLERQSNTGELFF
TRBV12-3/TRBV12-4	.	.	TRBJ1-4	12	TGTGCCAGCAGTTTATTAAGGGAAAAACTGTTTTTT	CASSLLREKLFF
TRBV25-1	.	.	TRBJ1-2	11	TGTGCCAGCAGTGAATCGAGGGGCTACACCTTC	CASSESRGYTF
TRBV5-4	.	.	TRBJ2-3	13	TGTGCCAGCAGCTCGGAAATCTCAGATACGCAGTATTTT	CASSSEISDTQYF
TRBV27	medium-sized	.	TRBJ2-7	13	TGTGCCAGCAGTTTAGGGACCTCGGGCGAGCAGTACTTC	CASSLGTSGEQYF
TRBV9	.	.	TRBJ1-6	12	TGTGCCAGCAGCGTAGGGAATTCACCCCTCCACTTT	CASSVGNSPLHF
TRBV4-2	.	TRBD2	TRBJ2-1	17	TGTGCCAGCAGCCAAGGGGAGGGACTAGGCATAAACAATGAGCAGTTCTTC	CASSQGEGLGINNEQFF
TRBV19	.	TRBD1	TRBJ1-1	15	TGTGCCAGTAGCCTGGACAGGACCCGGGACACTGAAGCTTTCTTT	CASSLDRTRDTEAFF
TRBV7-8	.	.	TRBJ2-5	13	TGTGCCAGCAGCGGGGCCCAAGCAGGGACCCAGTACTTC	CASSGAQAGTQYF
TRBV13	.	.	TRBJ2-7	13	TGTGCCAGCAGCTTACGGCAGGGTTACGAGCAGTACTTC	CASSLRQGYEQYF
TRBV15	.	.	TRBJ2-7	15	TGTGCCACCAGCAGAGTCGGGTCCCTTGCCTACGAGCAGTACTTC	CATSRVGSLAYEQYF